This record concerns one TCR beta chain sequence. The data originate from a study of T cell responses to AZD1222 COVID-19 vaccine. In germline, CDR1 is SEHNR, CDR2 FQNEAQ (reference sequence). The trim removed 1 base at V and 1 base at J, leaving 3 bases unmatched. The CDR3 extends over 15 amino acids. The assay was immunoSEQ multiplex PCR, and TCRdb's table has in-frame clones only and misses some. The table lists about 140,000 clones, roughly 90% of them singletons. The chain is built from TRBV7-9 and TRBJ1-1; 7 bases line up with TRBD1. The sequence was obtained from an adult in good health. The specimen was peripheral blood, collected on day 0 of AZD1222 vaccination. The CDR3 DNA reads TGTGCCAGCAGCTTAGTACAGGGGTGGAACACTGAAGCTTTCTTT. This sequence encodes CASSLVQGWNTEAFF.